These T cell receptor beta chains were read from a single sample in a study of blood T cell repertoires in COVID-19. Generated by immunoSEQ multiplex PCR, the TCRdb table keeps only in-frame clones and is missing some. Among over 250,000 clones listed, 85% to 90% were seen once. The sequenced sample was peripheral blood. Source of these receptors: a woman in her forties or fifties with COVID-19, enrolled during active disease. CDR3s include the opening cysteine and the closing phenylalanine or tryptophan. D genes are given only for firm matches. Only some rows state a clone size, as once, few, many or a class for expanded clones.

D gene: .; J gene: TRBJ1-1; clone size: .; V gene: TRBV6-2/TRBV6-3; CDR3 protein: CASSLNPKQGWNTEAFF; CDR3 DNA: TGTGCCAGCAGCCTAAATCCCAAACAGGGCTGGAACACTGAAGCTTTCTTT
D gene: TRBD2; J gene: TRBJ2-2; clone size: .; V gene: TRBV27; CDR3 protein: CASSLTSGRLTGELFF; CDR3 DNA: TGTGCCAGCAGTTTAACTAGCGGGAGGCTCACCGGGGAGCTGTTTTTT
D gene: .; J gene: TRBJ2-4; clone size: .; V gene: TRBV25-1; CDR3 protein: CASSGRKNIQYF; CDR3 DNA: TGTGCCAGCAGTGGGAGAAAAAACATTCAGTACTTC
D gene: TRBD1; J gene: TRBJ1-2; clone size: .; V gene: TRBV30; CDR3 protein: CAWSVPETGKGYTF; CDR3 DNA: TGTGCCTGGAGTGTACCCGAGACAGGGAAGGGCTACACCTTC
D gene: .; J gene: TRBJ2-1; clone size: few; V gene: TRBV7-3; CDR3 protein: CASSLGGSGSQFF; CDR3 DNA: TGTGCCAGCAGCTTAGGGGGGAGCGGCAGCCAGTTCTTC
D gene: .; J gene: TRBJ1-2; clone size: .; V gene: TRBV3-1/TRBV3-2; CDR3 protein: CASSQDLYGYTF; CDR3 DNA: TGTGCCAGCAGCCAAGATCTATACGGCTACACCTTC
D gene: TRBD2; J gene: TRBJ2-1; clone size: once; V gene: TRBV7-2; CDR3 protein: CASSLEGGLAGHSEQFF; CDR3 DNA: TGTGCCAGCAGCTTAGAAGGGGGCCTAGCGGGACATTCTGAGCAGTTCTTC
D gene: .; J gene: TRBJ2-7; clone size: .; V gene: TRBV27; CDR3 protein: CASSPSYTGVSYEQYF; CDR3 DNA: TGTGCCAGCAGTCCCTCGTACACAGGAGTCTCCTACGAGCAGTACTTC
D gene: TRBD2; J gene: TRBJ2-1; clone size: .; V gene: TRBV5-1; CDR3 protein: CASSWGSSGSNNEQFF; CDR3 DNA: TGCGCCAGCAGCTGGGGGAGTAGCGGGAGTAACAATGAGCAGTTCTTC
D gene: .; J gene: TRBJ1-5; clone size: .; V gene: TRBV6-5; CDR3 protein: CASTSQGNQPQHF; CDR3 DNA: TGTGCCAGCACCAGTCAGGGCAATCAGCCCCAGCATTTT
D gene: TRBD1; J gene: TRBJ1-2; clone size: once; V gene: TRBV6-6; CDR3 protein: CASSPGTVLPYGYTF; CDR3 DNA: TGTGCCAGCAGTCCGGGGACAGTACTACCCTATGGCTACACCTTC
D gene: .; J gene: TRBJ2-2; clone size: .; V gene: TRBV5-1; CDR3 protein: CASSSGNTGELFF; CDR3 DNA: TGCGCCAGCAGCTCCGGGAACACCGGGGAGCTGTTTTTT
D gene: .; J gene: TRBJ2-1; clone size: .; V gene: TRBV2; CDR3 protein: CASSEDLTISAYNEQFF; CDR3 DNA: TGTGCCAGCAGTGAAGATTTGACTATAAGCGCATACAATGAGCAGTTCTTC
D gene: .; J gene: TRBJ1-2; clone size: .; V gene: TRBV11-2; CDR3 protein: CASNRGRVYGYTF; CDR3 DNA: TGTGCCAGTAACCGGGGGAGGGTCTATGGCTACACCTTC
D gene: .; J gene: TRBJ2-2; clone size: .; V gene: TRBV7-9; CDR3 protein: CASSSPGAGVWKGTGELFF; CDR3 DNA: TGTGCCAGCAGCTCCCCGGGGGCGGGAGTCTGGAAAGGCACCGGGGAGCTGTTTTTT
D gene: TRBD2; J gene: TRBJ2-5; clone size: .; V gene: TRBV19; CDR3 protein: CASSLTGGPQETQYF; CDR3 DNA: TGTGCCAGTAGTCTAACGGGAGGGCCTCAGGAGACCCAGTACTTC
D gene: TRBD1; J gene: TRBJ1-2; clone size: few; V gene: TRBV5-1; CDR3 protein: CASSSGTGTYGYTF; CDR3 DNA: TGCGCCAGCAGCTCCGGGACAGGGACCTATGGCTACACCTTC
D gene: .; J gene: TRBJ2-5; clone size: .; V gene: TRBV3-1/TRBV3-2; CDR3 protein: CASSDRAGRWAQYF; CDR3 DNA: TGTGCCAGCAGCGACCGGGCGGGGCGCTGGGCCCAGTACTTC
D gene: .; J gene: TRBJ1-4; clone size: few; V gene: TRBV5-1; CDR3 protein: CASSLGQVWPNEKLFF; CDR3 DNA: TGCGCCAGCAGCTTGGGGCAGGTTTGGCCGAATGAAAAACTGTTTTTT
D gene: .; J gene: TRBJ2-1; clone size: .; V gene: TRBV14; CDR3 protein: CASSQELRGNEQFF; CDR3 DNA: TGTGCCAGCAGCCAAGAACTTAGAGGGAATGAGCAGTTCTTC
D gene: TRBD1; J gene: TRBJ1-2; clone size: .; V gene: TRBV13; CDR3 protein: CASSSRTGSYGYTF; CDR3 DNA: TGTGCCAGCAGCTCGCGGACAGGGAGCTATGGCTACACCTTC
D gene: TRBD2; J gene: TRBJ2-3; clone size: .; V gene: TRBV5-1; CDR3 protein: CASNPGGGTDTQYF; CDR3 DNA: TGCGCCAGCAACCCGGGGGGGGGCACAGATACGCAGTATTTT